This T cell receptor beta chain emerged from a study of cytomegalovirus exposure and HLA in healthy donors. A multiplex PCR was run with 60 Vbeta primers and 13 Jbeta primers. Assay: immunoSEQ multiplex PCR; the TCRdb copy retains only in-frame clones and omits some. The sample holds about 180,000 clones, about four fifths seen once. The CDR3 is 17 amino acids. Germline V gives CDR1 SGHRS, CDR2 YFSETQ. Trimming took off 0 bases at V and 6 bases at J, with 20 bases between the two ends. The sample consisted of PBMCs. V is TRBV5-1 and J is TRBJ2-3; weak D call: TRBD2 (5 bases). The sequence was collected from a woman aged 30 to 39 in good health and CMV-seronegative. Written as DNA, the CDR3 is TGCGCCAGCAGCTTGGCCGCGGCTTCGGGTCGCGGGGATACGCAGTATTTT. Translation gives CASSLAAASGRGDTQYF.